The next 10 T cell receptor beta chains were all read from a single sample in a study of post-analysis software for immune sequencing data. General study results and limits: Five TRBV segments, including TRBV5-6, TRBV5-1 and TRBV20-1, were more frequent in patients than controls.

Unique molecular identifiers were carried by the TCR beta cDNA libraries. TCRdb processed the PCR reads anew with MiXCR; each CDR3 protein has one entry. There are approximately 460,000 distinct CDR3 sequences in the sample; roughly 45% occur only once, and roughly an eighth lies in the top ten. No antigen is known for these receptors. The sequencing input was blood. Source of these receptors: a girl aged 5 to 17 with multiple sclerosis.

This clonotype came up a few times. V gene TRBV6-4 combines with J gene TRBJ2-1; 9 positions agree with TRBD2. Germline V gene sequence: CDR1 MRHNA, CDR2 SNTAGT. The V and J ends lost 6 bases and 8 bases, in that order; junction bases with no gene match: 11. The CDR3 runs to 15 residues. The CDR3 spells CASSLLAGAPDEQFF. As DNA, the CDR3 is TGTGCCAGCAGCTTATTAGCGGGAGCCCCGGATGAGCAGTTCTTC.

This clonotype has only a few counts. The V gene is TRBV7-4, the J gene TRBJ2-4, with a possible D match to TRBD1 (5 bases). The last part of the DNA fits TRBJ2-7 better; the J call may be wrong. Germline loops: CDR1 SGHVT, CDR2 SQSDAQ. CDR3 size: 13 residues. CDR3 sequence reads: CASSLRGVREQYF. CDR3 nucleotide sequence: TGTGCCAGCAGCCTAAGGGGCGTCCGCGAGCAGTACTTC.

Only a few counts were recorded for this clonotype. The chain carries TRBV27 and TRBJ2-5; 12 bases agree with TRBD2. CDR1 is MNHEY, CDR2 SMNVEV, per germline (reference sequence). The V gene end was trimmed by 0 bases and the J gene end by 11 bases; junction bases not matched to a gene: 10. The CDR3 contains 16 residues. CDR3 sequence: CASSLSRLAGGSEQYF. In DNA form, the CDR3 reads TGTGCCAGCAGTTTATCCAGGCTAGCGGGAGGGAGTGAGCAGTACTTC.

This clonotype was recorded only once. The CDR3 region is CASTETGSYNEQYF. The CDR3 nucleotides read TGCGCCAGCACGGAGACAGGGTCTTACAATGAGCAGTACTTC. The rearrangement links TRBV5-1 to TRBJ2-5; 7 bases fit TRBD1. Germline V gene sequence: CDR1 SGHRS, CDR2 YFSETQ. After removal of 6 bases from V and 11 bases from J, the junction contained 16 bases not matched to a gene. CDR3 length: 14 amino acids. Using reference TRBV5-1 and TRBJ2-5 for the parts outside the CDR3, the full variable domain is KAGVTQTPRYLIKTRGQQVTLSCSPISGHRSVSWYQQTPGQGLQFLFEYFSETQRNKGNFPGRFSGRQFSNSRSEMNVSTLELGDSALYLCASTETGSYNEQYFGPGTRLLVL.

The chain combines TRBV10-3 with TRBJ2-1; a weak D match, TRBD2 (5 bases). CDR1 and CDR2 from the germline V gene are ENHRY and SYGVKD. The CDR3 totals 14 residues. V was cut by 8 bases and J by 5 bases, with 16 bases left in between. CDR3 region: CAIGLVGEDNEQFF. The CDR3 DNA sequence: TGTGCCATCGGTCTAGTGGGAGAGGACAATGAGCAGTTCTTC.

This rearrangement joins TRBV3-1 to TRBJ2-7; D is undetermined. Germline assignment: CDR1 LGHDT and CDR2 YNNKEL (reference sequence). Trimming shortened V by 5 bases and J by 6 bases, and 14 bases separated the two germline ends. CDR3 size: 13 residues. The CDR3 nucleotides read TGTGCCAGCAGCGCCGCCCCGACCCTCGAGCAGTACTTC. Translating gives CASSAAPTLEQYF.

The chain uses TRBV7-3 and TRBJ2-1; D remains unclear. The CDR3 sequence is 13 residues long. CDR1 and CDR2 (germline): SGHTA, FQGTGA. Trimming shortened V by 5 bases and J by 8 bases, and 13 bases separated the two germline ends. The CDR3 region is CASSPQALHEQFF. The CDR3 DNA follows: TGTGCCAGCAGCCCCCAGGCCCTCCATGAGCAGTTCTTC.

There are a few counts of this clonotype. The J gene is TRBJ2-4, the V gene TRBV27; 7 bases are a match to TRBD2. The J call may be incorrect, as the DNA end agrees better with TRBJ2-7. CDR3 size: 16 residues. Per germline, CDR1 MNHEY and CDR2 SMNVEV (reference sequence). Written as DNA, the CDR3 is TGTGCCAGCAGTTTAGCTCCCTCGGGACTAAAAAACGAGCAGTACTTC. It codes for CASSLAPSGLKNEQYF.

This clonotype was seen a single time. A read error is possible here, since a much larger clone lies one base away. The chain couples TRBV18 to TRBJ2-3; D tentatively reads TRBD1 or TRBD2 (6 bases each). The CDR3 has 15 residues. Trimming took 5 bases from V and 0 from J, leaving 12 bases between them. Germline assignment: CDR1 KGHSH and CDR2 LQKENI. This CDR3 is CASSSRDTSTDTQYF. For the CDR3, the DNA is TGTGCCAGCTCATCGCGGGACACGAGCACAGATACGCAGTATTTT.

The chain links TRBV7-3 to TRBJ2-7, with 7 bases aligning to TRBD2. CDR1 is SGHTA and CDR2 is FQGTGA in the germline V gene. V was clipped by 3 bases and J by 7 bases; unmatched bases: 18. There are 17 residues in the CDR3. Here the CDR3 reads CASSFSPSSGMRNEQYF. DNA for the CDR3: TGTGCCAGCAGCTTTTCCCCTTCGAGCGGGATGCGGAATGAGCAGTACTTC.